This T cell receptor beta chain was documented in a study of spatial heterogeneity in lung cancer. About the study: Raw reads contained each unique TCR and UMI combination more than ten times on average.

All TCR cDNA molecules were individually tagged with a unique molecular identifier. TCRdb processed the 5' RACE reads anew with MiXCR; each CDR3 protein has one entry. Found here are tens of thousands of distinct CDR3 sequences, approximately 20% of them singletons; the top ten hold less than 7.5%. Time point reported: sample taken at primary tumor resection. TCRs were sequenced from unsorted whole RNA of tumor, nontumor lung or PBMC. CDR1 and CDR2 (germline): MDHEN, SYDVKM. The CDR3 runs to 14 residues. V trimming: 5 bases; J trimming: 7 bases; junction bases outside the gene matches: 7. The sequencing here drew on PBMCs, taken at surgery. This chain links TRBV28 with TRBJ2-1; 8 nucleotides align to TRBD1. This clonotype was sampled from a male donor with early-stage non-small cell lung cancer. Here the CDR3 reads CASSKDRVWNEQFF. For the CDR3, the DNA is TGTGCCAGCAGTAAGGACAGGGTCTGGAATGAGCAGTTCTTC.